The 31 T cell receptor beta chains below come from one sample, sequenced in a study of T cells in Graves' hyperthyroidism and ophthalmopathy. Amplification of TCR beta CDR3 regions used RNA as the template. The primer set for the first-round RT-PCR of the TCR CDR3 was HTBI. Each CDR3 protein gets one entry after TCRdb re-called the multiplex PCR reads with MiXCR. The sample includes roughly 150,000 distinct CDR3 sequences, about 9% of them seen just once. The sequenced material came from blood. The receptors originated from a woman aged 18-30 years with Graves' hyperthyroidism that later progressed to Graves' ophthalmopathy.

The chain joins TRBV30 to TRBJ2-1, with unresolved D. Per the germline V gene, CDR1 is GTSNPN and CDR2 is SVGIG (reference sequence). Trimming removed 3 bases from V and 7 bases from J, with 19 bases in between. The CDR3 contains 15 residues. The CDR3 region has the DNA TGTGCCTGGAGCGCCCATAAGGTAGTAGGTAATGAGCAGTTCTTC. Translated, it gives CAWSAHKVVGNEQFF.

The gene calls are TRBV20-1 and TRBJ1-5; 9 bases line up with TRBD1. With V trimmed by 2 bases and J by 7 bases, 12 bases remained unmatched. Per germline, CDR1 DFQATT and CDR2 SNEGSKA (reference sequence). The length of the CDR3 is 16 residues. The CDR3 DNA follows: TGCAGTGCTAGAAGCCAAACTAACAGGGGGCGGCAGCCCCAGCATTTT. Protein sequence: CSARSQTNRGRQPQHF.

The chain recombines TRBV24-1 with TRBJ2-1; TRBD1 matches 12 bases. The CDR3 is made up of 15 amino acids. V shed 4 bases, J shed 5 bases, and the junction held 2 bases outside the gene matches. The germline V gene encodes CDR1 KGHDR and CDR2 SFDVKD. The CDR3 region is CATSEGTGGHNEQFF. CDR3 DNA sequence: TGTGCCACCAGTGAGGGGACAGGGGGCCACAATGAGCAGTTCTTC.

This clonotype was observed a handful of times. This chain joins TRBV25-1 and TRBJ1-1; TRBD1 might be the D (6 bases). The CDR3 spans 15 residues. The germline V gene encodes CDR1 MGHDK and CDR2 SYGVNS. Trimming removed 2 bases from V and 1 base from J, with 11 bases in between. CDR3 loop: CASSEHGQRNTEAFF. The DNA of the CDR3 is TGTGCCAGCAGTGAACACGGACAGCGGAACACTGAAGCTTTCTTT.

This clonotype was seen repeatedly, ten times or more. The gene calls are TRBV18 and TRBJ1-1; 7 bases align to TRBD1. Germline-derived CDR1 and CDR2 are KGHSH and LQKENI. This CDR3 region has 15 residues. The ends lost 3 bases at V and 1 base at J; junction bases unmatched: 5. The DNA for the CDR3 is TGTGCCAGCTCACCTAGGGACAGTTCGAACACTGAAGCTTTCTTT. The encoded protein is CASSPRDSSNTEAFF.

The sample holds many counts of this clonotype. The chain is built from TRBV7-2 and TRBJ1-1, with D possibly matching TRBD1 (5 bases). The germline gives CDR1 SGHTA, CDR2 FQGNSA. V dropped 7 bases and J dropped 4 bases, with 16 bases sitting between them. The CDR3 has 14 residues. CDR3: CASKYEQGGTEAFF. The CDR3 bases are TGTGCCAGCAAGTATGAGCAGGGTGGCACTGAAGCTTTCTTT.

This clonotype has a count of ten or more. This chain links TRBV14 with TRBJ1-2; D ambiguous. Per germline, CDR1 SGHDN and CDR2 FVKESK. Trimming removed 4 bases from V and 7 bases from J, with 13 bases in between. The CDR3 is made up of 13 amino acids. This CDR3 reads CASSLEGRFGYTF. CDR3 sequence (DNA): TGTGCCAGCAGCCTCGAAGGGCGATTTGGCTACACCTTC.

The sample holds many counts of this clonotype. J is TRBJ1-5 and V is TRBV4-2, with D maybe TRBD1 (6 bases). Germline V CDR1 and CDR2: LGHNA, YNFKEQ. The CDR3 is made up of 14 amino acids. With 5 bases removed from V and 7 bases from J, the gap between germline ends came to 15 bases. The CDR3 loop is CASSYGRGGQPQHF. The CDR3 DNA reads TGTGCCAGCAGCTATGGCAGGGGTGGGCAGCCCCAGCATTTT.

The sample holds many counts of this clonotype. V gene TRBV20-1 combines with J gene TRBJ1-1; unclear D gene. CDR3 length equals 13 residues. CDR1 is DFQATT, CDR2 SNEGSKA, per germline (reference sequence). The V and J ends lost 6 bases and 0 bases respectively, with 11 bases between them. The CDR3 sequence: CSAGGLLNTEAFF. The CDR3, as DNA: TGCAGTGCCGGAGGGCTCCTGAACACTGAAGCTTTCTTT.

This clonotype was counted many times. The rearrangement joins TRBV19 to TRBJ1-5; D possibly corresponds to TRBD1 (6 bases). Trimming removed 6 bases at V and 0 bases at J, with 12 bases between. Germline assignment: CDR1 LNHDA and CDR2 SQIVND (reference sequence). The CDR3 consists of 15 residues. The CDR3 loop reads CASRTGKTSNQPQHF. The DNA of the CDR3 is TGTGCCAGTAGAACAGGGAAAACTAGCAATCAGCCCCAGCATTTT.

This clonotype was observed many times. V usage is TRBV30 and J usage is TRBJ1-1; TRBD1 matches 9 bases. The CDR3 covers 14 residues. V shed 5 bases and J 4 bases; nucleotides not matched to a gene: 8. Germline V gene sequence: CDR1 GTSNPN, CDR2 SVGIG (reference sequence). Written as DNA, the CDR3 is TGTGCCTGGCAACGACTGACAGGGGGCACTGAAGCTTTCTTT. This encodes CAWQRLTGGTEAFF.

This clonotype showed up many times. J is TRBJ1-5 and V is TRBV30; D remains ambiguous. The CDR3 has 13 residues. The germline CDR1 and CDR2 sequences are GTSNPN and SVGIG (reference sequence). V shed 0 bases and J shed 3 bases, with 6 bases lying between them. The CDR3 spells CAWSVVANQPQHF. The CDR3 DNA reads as TGTGCCTGGAGTGTTGTAGCCAATCAGCCCCAGCATTTT.

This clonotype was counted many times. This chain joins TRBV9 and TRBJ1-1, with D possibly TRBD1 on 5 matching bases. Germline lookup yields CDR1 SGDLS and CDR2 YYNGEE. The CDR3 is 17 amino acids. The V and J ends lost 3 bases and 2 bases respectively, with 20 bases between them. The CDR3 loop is CASSASPRGSENTEAFF. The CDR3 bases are TGTGCCAGCAGCGCCTCCCCCCGGGGGTCAGAAAACACTGAAGCTTTCTTT.

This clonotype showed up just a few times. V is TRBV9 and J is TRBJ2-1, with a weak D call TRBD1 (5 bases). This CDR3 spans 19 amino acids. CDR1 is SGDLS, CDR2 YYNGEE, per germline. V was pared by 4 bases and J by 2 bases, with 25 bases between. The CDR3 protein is CASSSPQGKSHPTYNEQFF. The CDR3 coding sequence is TGTGCCAGCAGCTCGCCCCAGGGAAAGAGTCACCCCACCTACAATGAGCAGTTCTTC.

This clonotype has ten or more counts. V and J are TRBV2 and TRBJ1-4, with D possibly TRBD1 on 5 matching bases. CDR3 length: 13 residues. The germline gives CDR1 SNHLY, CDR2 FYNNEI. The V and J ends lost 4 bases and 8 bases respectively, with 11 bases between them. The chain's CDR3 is CASSGDRQEKLFF. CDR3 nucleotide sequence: TGTGCCAGCAGTGGGGATCGACAGGAAAAACTGTTTTTT.

CDR3 amino acids: CASSSTLRDFSSYNEQFF. The CDR3, as DNA: TGTGCCAGCAGTTCGACCCTACGGGACTTCAGCTCCTACAATGAGCAGTTCTTC. J is TRBJ2-1 and V is TRBV12-3 or TRBV12-4, with D possibly matching TRBD2 (6 bases). The length of the CDR3 is 18 residues. V lost 4 bases, J lost 0 bases, and 19 bases lay in between.

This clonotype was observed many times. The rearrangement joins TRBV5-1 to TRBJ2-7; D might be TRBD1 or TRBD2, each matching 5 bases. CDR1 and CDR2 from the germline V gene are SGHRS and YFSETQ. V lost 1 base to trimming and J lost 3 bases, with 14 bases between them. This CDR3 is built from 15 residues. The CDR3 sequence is CASSLTPGRNYEQYF. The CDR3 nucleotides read TGCGCCAGCAGCTTGACACCGGGACGGAACTACGAGCAGTACTTC.

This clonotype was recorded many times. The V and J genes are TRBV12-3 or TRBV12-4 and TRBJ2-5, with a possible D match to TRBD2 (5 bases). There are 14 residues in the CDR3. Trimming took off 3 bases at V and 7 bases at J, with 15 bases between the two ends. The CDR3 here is CASSFDSPAGTQYF. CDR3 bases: TGTGCCAGCAGTTTTGACTCCCCTGCGGGGACCCAGTACTTC.

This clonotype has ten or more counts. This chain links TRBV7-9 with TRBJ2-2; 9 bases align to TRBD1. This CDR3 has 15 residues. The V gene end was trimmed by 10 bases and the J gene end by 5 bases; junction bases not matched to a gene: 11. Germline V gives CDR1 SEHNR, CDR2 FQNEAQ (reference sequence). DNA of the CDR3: TGTGCCACAACTGAAGGGACAGGGTGGACCGGGGAGCTGTTTTTT. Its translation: CATTEGTGWTGELFF.

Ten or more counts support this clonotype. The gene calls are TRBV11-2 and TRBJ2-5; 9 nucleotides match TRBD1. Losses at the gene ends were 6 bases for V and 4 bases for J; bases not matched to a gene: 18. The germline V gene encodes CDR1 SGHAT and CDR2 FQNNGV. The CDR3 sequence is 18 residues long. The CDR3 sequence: CASSPWHTTGGTGETQYF. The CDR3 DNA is TGTGCCAGCAGTCCTTGGCACACAACAGGGGGCACGGGAGAGACCCAGTACTTC.

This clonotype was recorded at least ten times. The CDR3 is CSATPGGTEAFF. DNA for the CDR3: TGCAGTGCTACCCCAGGTGGGACTGAAGCTTTCTTT. The rearrangement links TRBV20-1 to TRBJ1-1; no firm D call. CDR1 is DFQATT and CDR2 is SNEGSKA in the germline V gene (reference sequence). Trimming stripped 4 bases from V and 5 bases from J, with 11 bases between. The CDR3 spans 12 residues.

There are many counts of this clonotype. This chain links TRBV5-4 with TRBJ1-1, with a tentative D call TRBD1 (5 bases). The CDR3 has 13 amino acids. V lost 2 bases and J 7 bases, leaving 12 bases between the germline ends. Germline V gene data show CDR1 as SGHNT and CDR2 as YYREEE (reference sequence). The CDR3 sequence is CASSLQVESEAFF. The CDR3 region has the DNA TGTGCCAGCAGCTTACAGGTCGAAAGTGAAGCTTTCTTT. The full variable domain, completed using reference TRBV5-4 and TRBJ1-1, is ETGVTQSPTHLIKTRGQQVTLRCSSQSGHNTVSWYQQALGQGPQFIFQYYREEENGRGNFPPRFSGLQFPNYSSELNVNALELDDSALYLCASSLQVESEAFFGQGTRLTVV.

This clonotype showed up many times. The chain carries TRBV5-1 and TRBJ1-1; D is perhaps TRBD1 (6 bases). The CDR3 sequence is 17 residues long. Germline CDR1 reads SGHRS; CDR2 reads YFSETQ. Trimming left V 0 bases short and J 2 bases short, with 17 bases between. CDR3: CASSLAGGGAPNTEAFF. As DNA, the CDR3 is TGCGCCAGCAGCTTGGCCGGAGGGGGGGCGCCAAACACTGAAGCTTTCTTT.

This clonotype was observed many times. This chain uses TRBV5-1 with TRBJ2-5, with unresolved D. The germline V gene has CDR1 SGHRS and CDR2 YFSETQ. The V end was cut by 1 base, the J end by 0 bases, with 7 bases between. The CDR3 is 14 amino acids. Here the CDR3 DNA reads TGCGCCAGCAGCTTGAGTTCCTACCAAGAGACCCAGTACTTC. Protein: CASSLSSYQETQYF.

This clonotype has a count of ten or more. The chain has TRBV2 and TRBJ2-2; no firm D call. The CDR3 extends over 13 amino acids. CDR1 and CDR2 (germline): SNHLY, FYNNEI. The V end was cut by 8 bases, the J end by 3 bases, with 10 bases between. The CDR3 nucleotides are TGTGCCAGCGACCATAAGGACACCGGGGAGCTGTTTTTT. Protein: CASDHKDTGELFF.

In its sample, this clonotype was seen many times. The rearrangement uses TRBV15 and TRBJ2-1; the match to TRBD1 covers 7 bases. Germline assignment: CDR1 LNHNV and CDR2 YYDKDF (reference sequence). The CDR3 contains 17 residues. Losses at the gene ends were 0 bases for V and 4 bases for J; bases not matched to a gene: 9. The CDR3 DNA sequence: TGTGCCACCAGCAGAGATCAAGACAGGGCTCCATACAATGAGCAGTTCTTC. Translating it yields CATSRDQDRAPYNEQFF.

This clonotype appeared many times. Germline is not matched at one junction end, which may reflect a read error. CDR3 coding DNA: TGTGCTAGCAGCTTAGCGCTGGTAGCGGAGAACACCGGGGAGCTGTTTTTT. Amino acids: CASSLALVAENTGELFF. The chain couples TRBV7-7 to TRBJ2-2; D might be TRBD2 (6 bases). The CDR3 is made up of 17 amino acids. Germline values: CDR1 SSHAT, CDR2 FNYEAQ (reference sequence).

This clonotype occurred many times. This CDR3 reads CASSSGGTGRISPLHF. In DNA form, the CDR3 reads TGTGCCAGCAGCTCGGGAGGGACAGGGAGGATTTCACCCCTCCACTTT. J is TRBJ1-6 and V is TRBV7-2; 9 positions match TRBD1. Looked up from germline, CDR1 is SGHTA and CDR2 is FQGNSA. This CDR3 contains 16 residues. After removal of 4 bases from V and 9 bases from J, the junction contained 10 bases not matched to a gene.

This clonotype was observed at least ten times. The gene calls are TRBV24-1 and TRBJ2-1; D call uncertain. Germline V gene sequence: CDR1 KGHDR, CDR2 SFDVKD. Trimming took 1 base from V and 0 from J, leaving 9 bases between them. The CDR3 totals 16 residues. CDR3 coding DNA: TGTGCCACCAGTGATTTAAGGGAATCCTCCTACAATGAGCAGTTCTTC. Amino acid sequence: CATSDLRESSYNEQFF.

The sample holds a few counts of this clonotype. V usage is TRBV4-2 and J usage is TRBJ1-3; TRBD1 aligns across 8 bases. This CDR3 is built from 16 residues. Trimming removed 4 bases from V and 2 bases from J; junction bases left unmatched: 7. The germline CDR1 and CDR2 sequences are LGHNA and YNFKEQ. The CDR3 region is CASSPSADRAGNTIYF. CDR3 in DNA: TGTGCCAGCAGCCCAAGCGCGGACAGGGCTGGAAACACCATATATTTT.

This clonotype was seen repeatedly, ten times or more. CDR3 sequence: CASSPQVPYGYTF. The CDR3, as DNA: TGTGCCAGCAGTCCTCAAGTTCCCTATGGCTACACCTTC. This sequence joins TRBV28 and TRBJ1-2; D unresolved. In germline, CDR1 is MDHEN, CDR2 SYDVKM. The CDR3 covers 13 residues. With 5 bases removed from V and 4 bases from J, the gap between germline ends came to 11 bases.